This record concerns one TCR beta chain sequence. The antigen remains unidentified. These data originate in a study of T cell repertoires in cytomegalovirus infection. In TCRdb, the reads were re-called with MiXCR into one record per CDR3 protein. In the table there are 400,000 to 600,000 distinct CDR3 sequences, under 55% of which are singletons. J was trimmed by 0 bases and V by 6 bases; bases with no gene match: 19. Germline lookup yields CDR1 MDHEN and CDR2 SYDVKM. CDR3 length: 20 amino acids. Sample: cultured PBMCs, taken from culture after CMV antigen stimulation. V and J are TRBV28 and TRBJ2-1; TRBD1 aligns across 8 bases. The receptor comes from a human donor in good health (CMV status not recorded). Some clones in this sample may be carry-over from other donors' samples. The CDR3 coding sequence is TGTGCCAGCAGACCAGGGGCCGGGACAGGACTTACCAGCTCCTACAATGAGCAGTTCTTC. Translating gives CASRPGAGTGLTSSYNEQFF. Using reference TRBV28 and TRBJ2-1 for the parts outside the CDR3, the full variable domain is DVKVTQSSRYLVKRTGEKVFLECVQDMDHENMFWYRQDPGLGLRLIYFSYDVKMKEKGDIPEGYSVSREKKERFSLILESASTNQTSMYLCASRPGAGTGLTSSYNEQFFGPGTRLTVL.